This T cell receptor (beta chain) was identified in a study of blood T cell repertoires in COVID-19. For the study at large: Samples representing acute and convalescent COVID-19 were sourced from the United States, Italy and Spain. In each case, the material was cDNA or gDNA derived from T cells, B-cell-depleted T cells, or PBMCs.

Original processing methods: Researchers report that nucleated cell counts were estimated from reference gene primer amplification. Sequencing was performed with immunoSEQ multiplex PCR; in TCRdb, only in-frame clones are kept and a portion is missing. The V and J calls and the clone size are those of that table, but D and trimming were determined from the DNA. The profile shows 270,000 or so clones, roughly 91% of them singletons. Trimming cost V 7 bases and J 5 bases; bases outside gene matches: 6. From germline, CDR1 is LNHDA and CDR2 SQIVND (reference sequence). This CDR3 is built from 13 residues.

Material for sequencing was peripheral blood. This rearrangement joins TRBV19 to TRBJ1-1; TRBD1 matches at 8 bases. The receptor comes from a man aged 35 to 55 with acute or convalescent COVID-19. The DNA of the CDR3 is TGTGCCAGTACCTACAGGGGGTGGACTGAAGCTTTCTTT. Its protein is CASTYRGWTEAFF.